This TCR beta chain was identified during a study of regulatory T cells in long-lasting Graves disease. Ten or more counts support this clonotype. Its antigen is still unknown. Findings and limits, study-wide: Sampling was limited to peripheral blood rather than thyroid tissue. When disease was persistent, TRBV28, TRBJ1-2 and TRBJ2-5 were the favored segments. Fewer public clonotypes were shared by new patients (around 990) than by persistent patients (2,741).

Time point of the sample: newly diagnosed GD, antithyroid drugs for less than 3 months. Construction of the TCR library relied on RNA isolated from PBMCs. American Thyroid Association guidelines defined how Graves' disease was diagnosed. Investigators prepared the TCR beta libraries by applying iRepertoire HTBI primers and Arm-PCR of CDR3 regions. TCRdb analysed the multiplex PCR reads with MiXCR anew, one entry per CDR3 protein. The sample consists of roughly 380,000 distinct CDR3 sequences, about 16% of them appearing once. This CDR3 region has 16 residues. Germline lookup yields CDR1 SGDLS and CDR2 YYNGEE. Trimming removed 2 bases from V and 7 bases from J; junction bases left unmatched: 12.

The specimen was peripheral blood mononuclear cells (PBMCs), collected at new diagnosis, from a patient treated with antithyroid drugs. J is TRBJ2-7 and V is TRBV9, with TRBD2 identical over 10 bases. The receptor was derived from a female donor with Graves disease. The chain's CDR3 is CASSVAGLAGVDEQYF. The DNA for the CDR3 is TGTGCCAGCAGCGTGGCCGGCCTAGCGGGAGTGGATGAGCAGTACTTC.